This T cell receptor (beta chain) derives from a study of T cell responses to AZD1222 COVID-19 vaccine. The wider study: Second-dose groups at about 4 or about 12 weeks were pooled. Overall study results and limits: The repertoires were collected only after the peak T cell response.

The J segment lost 8 bases and the V segment lost 4 bases, leaving 7 bases of the junction unmatched. This CDR3 spans 15 amino acids. Germline CDR1 reads MDHEN; CDR2 reads SYDVKM. Details on this clone: Its antigen is unidentified.

Method: immunoSEQ multiplex PCR; TCRdb's copy keeps in-frame clones and lacks some. This sample carries 110,000 to 150,000 clones, 80% to 90% of them seen once, and the ten largest clones take about 1.5%. The sample was peripheral blood, taken on day 0 of AZD1222 vaccination. The source is an adult in good health. The rearrangement uses TRBV28 and TRBJ1-6; 8 nucleotides align to TRBD1. CDR3 DNA: TGTGCCAGCAGTTCAACCGGGACAGGCTATTCACCCCTCCACTTT. It translates to CASSSTGTGYSPLHF.